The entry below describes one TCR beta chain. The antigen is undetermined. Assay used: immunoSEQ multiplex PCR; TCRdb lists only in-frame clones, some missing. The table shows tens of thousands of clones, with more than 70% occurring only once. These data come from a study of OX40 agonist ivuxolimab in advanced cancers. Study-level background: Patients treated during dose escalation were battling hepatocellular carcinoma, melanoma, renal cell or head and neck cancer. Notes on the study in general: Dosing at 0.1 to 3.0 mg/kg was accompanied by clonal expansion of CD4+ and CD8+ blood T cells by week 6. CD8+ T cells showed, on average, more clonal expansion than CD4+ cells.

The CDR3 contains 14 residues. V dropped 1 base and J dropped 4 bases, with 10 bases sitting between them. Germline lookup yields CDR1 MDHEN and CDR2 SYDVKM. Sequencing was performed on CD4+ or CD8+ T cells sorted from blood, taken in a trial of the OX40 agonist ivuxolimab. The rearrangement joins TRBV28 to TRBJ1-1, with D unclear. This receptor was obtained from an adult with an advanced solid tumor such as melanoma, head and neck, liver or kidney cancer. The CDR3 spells CASSLSGSATEAFF. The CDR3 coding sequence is TGTGCCAGCAGTTTATCCGGAAGTGCCACTGAAGCTTTCTTT.